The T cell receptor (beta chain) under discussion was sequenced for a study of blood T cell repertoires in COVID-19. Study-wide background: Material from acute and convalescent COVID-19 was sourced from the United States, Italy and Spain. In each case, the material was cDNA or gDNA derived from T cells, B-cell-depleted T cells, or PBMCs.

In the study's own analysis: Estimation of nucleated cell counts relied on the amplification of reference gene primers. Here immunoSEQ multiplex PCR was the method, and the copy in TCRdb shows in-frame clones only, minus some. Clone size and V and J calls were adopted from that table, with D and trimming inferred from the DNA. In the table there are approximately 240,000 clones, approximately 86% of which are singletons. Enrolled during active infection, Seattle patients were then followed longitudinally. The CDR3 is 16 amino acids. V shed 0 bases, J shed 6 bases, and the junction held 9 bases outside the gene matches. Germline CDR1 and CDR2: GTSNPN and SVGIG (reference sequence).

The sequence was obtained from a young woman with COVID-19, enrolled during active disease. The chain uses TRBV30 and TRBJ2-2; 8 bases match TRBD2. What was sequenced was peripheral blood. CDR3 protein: CAWSVLNGGAAGELFF. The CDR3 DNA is TGTGCCTGGAGTGTACTCAACGGGGGGGCCGCCGGGGAGCTGTTTTTT. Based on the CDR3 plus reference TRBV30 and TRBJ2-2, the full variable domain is SQTIHQWPATLVQPVGSPLSLECTVEGTSNPNLYWYRQAAGRGLQLLFYSVGIGQISSEVPQNLSASRPQDRQFILSSKKLLLSDSGFYLCAWSVLNGGAAGELFFGEGSRLTVL.